What follows is one TCR beta chain and its context. As yet, its antigen is unknown. These data come from a study of CD8 T cells in ankylosing spondylitis. Via MiXCR, TCRdb re-called the 5' RACE reads, giving one row per CDR3 protein. The sample records about 110,000 distinct CDR3 sequences, around 24% being singletons. Study-wide findings and caveats: There were earlier reports of some motif variants in reactive arthritis synovial fluid and blood.

The CDR3 consists of 13 residues. V gave up 3 bases and J gave up 6 bases, with 9 bases separating them. Per the germline V gene, CDR1 is KGHDR and CDR2 is SFDVKD. The chain combines TRBV24-1 with TRBJ2-3; D gene unclear. Material for sequencing was synovial fluid, either unsorted or a sorted T cell fraction (not recorded which). The clonotype originates from a male donor with ankylosing spondylitis. CDR3 loop: CATSDPYVDTQYF. CDR3 nucleotides: TGTGCCACCAGTGATCCCTACGTGGATACGCAGTATTTT.